This T cell receptor beta chain originates from a study of OX40 agonist ivuxolimab in advanced cancers. Turning to the study itself: Ivuxolimab was administered intravenously to patients at 0.01 to 10 mg/kg every 2 weeks. Recorded diagnoses for dose-escalation patients were hepatocellular carcinoma, melanoma, renal cell or head and neck cancer.

The data were produced by immunoSEQ multiplex PCR, yet TCRdb's version contains in-frame clones alone and is incomplete. The sample holds around 18,000 clones; less than 95% are singletons and the top ten take more than 40%. The CDR3 has 15 amino acids. Germline assignment: CDR1 MGHRA and CDR2 YSYEKL. With 4 bases clipped from V and 4 bases from J, the junction kept 6 bases outside the gene matches. This clone turned up a few times. The specimen comprised CD4+ or CD8+ T cells sorted from blood, sampled in a trial of the OX40 agonist ivuxolimab. The chain carries TRBV4-1 and TRBJ2-2, with 7 bases lining up with TRBD2. The TCR originated in an adult with an advanced solid tumor such as melanoma, head and neck, liver or kidney cancer. The CDR3 DNA is TGCGCCAGCAGCCCCGAGGAGCGGGGCACCGGGGAGCTGTTTTTT. Protein: CASSPEERGTGELFF.